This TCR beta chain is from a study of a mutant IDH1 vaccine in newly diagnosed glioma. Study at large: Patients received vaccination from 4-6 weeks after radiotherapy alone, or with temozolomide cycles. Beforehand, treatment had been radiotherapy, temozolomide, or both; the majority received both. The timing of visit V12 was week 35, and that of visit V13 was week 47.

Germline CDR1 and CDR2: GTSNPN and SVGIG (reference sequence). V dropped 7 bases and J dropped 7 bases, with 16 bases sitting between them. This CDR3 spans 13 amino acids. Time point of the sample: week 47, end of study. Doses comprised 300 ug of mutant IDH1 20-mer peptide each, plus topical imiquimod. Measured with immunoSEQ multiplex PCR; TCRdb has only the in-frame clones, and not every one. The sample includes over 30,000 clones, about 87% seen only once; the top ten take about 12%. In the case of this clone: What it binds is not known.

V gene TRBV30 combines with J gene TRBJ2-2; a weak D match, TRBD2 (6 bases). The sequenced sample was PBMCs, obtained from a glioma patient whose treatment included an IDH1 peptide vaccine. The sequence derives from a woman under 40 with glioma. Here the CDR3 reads CALTARGIGELFF. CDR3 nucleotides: TGTGCCTTGACCGCCCGGGGGATCGGGGAGCTGTTTTTT.